This T cell receptor (beta chain) was captured by sequencing in a study of T cell repertoires in cytomegalovirus infection. General observations from the study: HLA-C-restricted CMV-specific TCR beta clonotypes prevailed in the ex vivo response.

TCRdb reanalysed the reads using MiXCR and keeps one entry per CDR3 protein. This sample has around 280,000 distinct CDR3 sequences, with about 8.8% found just once. After removal of 6 bases from V and 7 bases from J, the junction contained 9 bases not matched to a gene. The CDR3 has 14 amino acids. This clonotype has more than one count but fewer than ten. Its antigen is not known. The chain joins TRBV12-3 or TRBV12-4 to TRBJ2-1; the match to TRBD1 covers 7 bases. Sequencing was performed on PBMCs. The receptor comes from a human donor in good health (CMV status not recorded). Some clones in this sample may be carry-over from other donors' samples. This CDR3 reads CASSSQGLLNEQFF. DNA of the CDR3: TGTGCCAGCAGCTCACAGGGGCTATTGAATGAGCAGTTCTTC.